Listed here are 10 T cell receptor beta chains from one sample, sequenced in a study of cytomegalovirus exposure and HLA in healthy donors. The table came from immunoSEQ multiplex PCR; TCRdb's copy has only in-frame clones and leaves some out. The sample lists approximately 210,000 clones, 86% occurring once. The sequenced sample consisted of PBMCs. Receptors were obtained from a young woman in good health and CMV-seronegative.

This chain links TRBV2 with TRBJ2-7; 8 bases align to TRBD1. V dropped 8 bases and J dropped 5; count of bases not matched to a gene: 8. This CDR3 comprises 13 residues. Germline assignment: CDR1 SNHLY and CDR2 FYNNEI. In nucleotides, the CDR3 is TGTGCCAGCGACTCTGGACAGGGCGACGAGCAGTACTTC. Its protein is CASDSGQGDEQYF. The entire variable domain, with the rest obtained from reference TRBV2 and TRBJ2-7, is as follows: EPEVTQTPSHQVTQMGQEVILRCVPISNHLYFYWYRQILGQKVEFLVSFYNNEISEKSEIFDDQFSVERPDGSNFTLKIRSTKLEDSAMYFCASDSGQGDEQYFGPGTRLTVT.

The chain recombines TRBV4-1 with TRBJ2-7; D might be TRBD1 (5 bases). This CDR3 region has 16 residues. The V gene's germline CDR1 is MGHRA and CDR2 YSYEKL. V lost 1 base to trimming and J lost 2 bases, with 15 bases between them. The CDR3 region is CASSQGQIEVTYEQYF. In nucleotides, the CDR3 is TGCGCCAGCAGCCAAGGACAGATTGAGGTTACCTACGAGCAGTACTTC.

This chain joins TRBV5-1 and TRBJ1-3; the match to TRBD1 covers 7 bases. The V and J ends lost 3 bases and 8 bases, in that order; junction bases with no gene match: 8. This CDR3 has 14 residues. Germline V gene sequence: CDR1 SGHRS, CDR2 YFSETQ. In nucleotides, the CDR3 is TGCGCCAGCAGCTCCGGGACAGCCCGTGACACCATATATTTT. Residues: CASSSGTARDTIYF.

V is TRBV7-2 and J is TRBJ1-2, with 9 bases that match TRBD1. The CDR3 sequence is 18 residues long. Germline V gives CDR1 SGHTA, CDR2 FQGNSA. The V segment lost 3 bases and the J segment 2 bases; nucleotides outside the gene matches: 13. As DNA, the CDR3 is TGTGCCAGCAGCTTGGCGCCTTACAGGGGGCGTGGGAACTATGGCTACACCTTC. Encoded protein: CASSLAPYRGRGNYGYTF.

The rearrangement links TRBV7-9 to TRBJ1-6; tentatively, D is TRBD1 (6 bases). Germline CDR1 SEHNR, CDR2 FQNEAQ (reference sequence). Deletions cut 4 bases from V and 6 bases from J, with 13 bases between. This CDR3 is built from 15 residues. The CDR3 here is CASSSGGSANSPLHF. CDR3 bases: TGTGCCAGCAGCTCGGGGGGCTCGGCTAATTCACCCCTCCACTTT.

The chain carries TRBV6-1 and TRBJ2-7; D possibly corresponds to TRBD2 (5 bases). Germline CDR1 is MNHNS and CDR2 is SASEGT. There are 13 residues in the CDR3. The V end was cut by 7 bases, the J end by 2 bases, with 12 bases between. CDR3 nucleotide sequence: TGTGCCAGCACCTCCGGGAATACCTACGAGCAGTACTTC. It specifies CASTSGNTYEQYF.

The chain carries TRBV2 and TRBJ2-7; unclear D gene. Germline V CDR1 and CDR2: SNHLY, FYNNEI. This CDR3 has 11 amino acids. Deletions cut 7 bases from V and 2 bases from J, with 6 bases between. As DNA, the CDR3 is TGTGCCAGCAAGCAGGCCTACGAGCAGTACTTC. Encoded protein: CASKQAYEQYF.

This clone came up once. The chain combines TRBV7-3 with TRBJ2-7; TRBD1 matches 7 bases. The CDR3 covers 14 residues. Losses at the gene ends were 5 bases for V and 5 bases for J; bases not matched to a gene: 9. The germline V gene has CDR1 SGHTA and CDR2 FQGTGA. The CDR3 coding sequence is TGTGCCAGCAGCCCCAGGGGGACATCCCACGAGCAGTACTTC. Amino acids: CASSPRGTSHEQYF.

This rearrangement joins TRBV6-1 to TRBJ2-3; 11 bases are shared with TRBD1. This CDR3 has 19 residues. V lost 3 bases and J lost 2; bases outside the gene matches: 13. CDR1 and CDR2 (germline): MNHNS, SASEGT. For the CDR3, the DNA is TGTGCCAGCAGTGACAGATGGACAGGGGGCGCCGGACCCACAGATACGCAGTATTTT. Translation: CASSDRWTGGAGPTDTQYF.

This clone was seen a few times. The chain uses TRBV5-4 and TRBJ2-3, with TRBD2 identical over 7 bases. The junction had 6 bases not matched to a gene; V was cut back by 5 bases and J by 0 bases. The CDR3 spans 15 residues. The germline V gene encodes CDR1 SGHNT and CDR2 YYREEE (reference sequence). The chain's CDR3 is CASSSGLPSTDTQYF. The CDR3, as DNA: TGTGCCAGCAGTTCGGGACTACCAAGCACAGATACGCAGTATTTT.